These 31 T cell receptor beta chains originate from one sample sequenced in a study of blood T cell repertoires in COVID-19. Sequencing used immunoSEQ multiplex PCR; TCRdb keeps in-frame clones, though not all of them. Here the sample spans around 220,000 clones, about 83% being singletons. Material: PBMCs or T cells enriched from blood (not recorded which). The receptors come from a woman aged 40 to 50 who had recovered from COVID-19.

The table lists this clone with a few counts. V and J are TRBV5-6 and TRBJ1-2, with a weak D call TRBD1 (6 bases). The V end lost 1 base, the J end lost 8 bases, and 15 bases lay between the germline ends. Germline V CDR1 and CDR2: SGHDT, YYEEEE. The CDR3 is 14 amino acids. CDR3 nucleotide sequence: TGTGCCAGCAGCTTGTGGGAGGGGGTGGACGGCTACACCTTC. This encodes CASSLWEGVDGYTF.

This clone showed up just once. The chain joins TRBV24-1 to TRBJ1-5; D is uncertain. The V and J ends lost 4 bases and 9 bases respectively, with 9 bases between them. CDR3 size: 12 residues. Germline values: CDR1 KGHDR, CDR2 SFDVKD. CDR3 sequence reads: CATSEGFVPQHF. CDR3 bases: TGTGCCACCAGTGAGGGCTTTGTGCCCCAGCATTTT.

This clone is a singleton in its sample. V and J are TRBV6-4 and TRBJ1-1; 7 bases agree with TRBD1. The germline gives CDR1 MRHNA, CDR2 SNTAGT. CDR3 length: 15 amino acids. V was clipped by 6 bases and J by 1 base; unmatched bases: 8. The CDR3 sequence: CASRPRQGSNTEAFF. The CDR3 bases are TGTGCCAGCAGACCGCGACAGGGATCGAACACTGAAGCTTTCTTT.

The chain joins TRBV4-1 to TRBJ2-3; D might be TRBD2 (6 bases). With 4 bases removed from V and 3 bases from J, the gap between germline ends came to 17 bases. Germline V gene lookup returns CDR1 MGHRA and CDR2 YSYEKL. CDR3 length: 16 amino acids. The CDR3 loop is CASSRDSGGKTDTQYF. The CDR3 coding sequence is TGCGCCAGCAGCCGAGATAGCGGAGGAAAAACAGATACGCAGTATTTT.

The CDR3, as DNA: TGTGCCAGCGGGCCAGGGACTAGCGGGAGGAATGAGCAGTTCTTC. Translated, it gives CASGPGTSGRNEQFF. The chain combines TRBV27 with TRBJ2-1, with 15 bases matching TRBD2. The CDR3 is 15 amino acids. J was trimmed by 7 bases and V by 8 bases; bases with no gene match: 6. From germline, CDR1 is MNHEY and CDR2 SMNVEV (reference sequence).

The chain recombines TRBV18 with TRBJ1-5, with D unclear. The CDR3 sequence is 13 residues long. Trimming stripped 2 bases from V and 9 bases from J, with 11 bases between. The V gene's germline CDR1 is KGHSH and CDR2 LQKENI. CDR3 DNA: TGTGCCAGCTCACCAGTGGCAGCGTGGCCCCAGCATTTT. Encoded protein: CASSPVAAWPQHF. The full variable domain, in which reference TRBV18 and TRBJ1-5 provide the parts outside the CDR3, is NAGVMQNPRHLVRRRGQEARLRCSPMKGHSHVYWYRQLPEEGLKFMVYLQKENIIDESGMPKERFSAEFPKEGPSILRIQQVVRGDSAAYFCASSPVAAWPQHFGDGTRLSIL.

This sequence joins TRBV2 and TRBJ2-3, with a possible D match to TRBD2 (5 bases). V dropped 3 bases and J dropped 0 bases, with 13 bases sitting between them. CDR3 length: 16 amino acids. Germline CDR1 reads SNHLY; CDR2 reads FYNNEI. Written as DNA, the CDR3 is TGTGCCAGCAGTGATATTCAAGCGGCTAGCACAGATACGCAGTATTTT. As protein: CASSDIQAASTDTQYF.

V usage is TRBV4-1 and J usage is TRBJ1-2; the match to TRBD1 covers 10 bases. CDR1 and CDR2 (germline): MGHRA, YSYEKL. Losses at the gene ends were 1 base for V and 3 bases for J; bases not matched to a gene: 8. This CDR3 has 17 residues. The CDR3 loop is CASSQVPGQGLDYGYTF. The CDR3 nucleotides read TGCGCCAGCAGCCAAGTCCCGGGACAGGGGTTGGACTATGGCTACACCTTC.

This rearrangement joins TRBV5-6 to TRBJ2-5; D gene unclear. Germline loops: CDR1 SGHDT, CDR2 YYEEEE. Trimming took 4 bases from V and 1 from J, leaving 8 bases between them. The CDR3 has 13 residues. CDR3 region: CASSPVFQETQYF. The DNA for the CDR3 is TGTGCCAGCAGCCCGGTGTTCCAAGAGACCCAGTACTTC.

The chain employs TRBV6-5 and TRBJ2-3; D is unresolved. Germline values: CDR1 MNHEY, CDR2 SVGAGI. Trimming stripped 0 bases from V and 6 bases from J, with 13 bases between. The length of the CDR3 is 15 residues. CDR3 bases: TGTGCCAGCAGTTACTCGCCAGGCTTATTGGATACGCAGTATTTT. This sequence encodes CASSYSPGLLDTQYF.

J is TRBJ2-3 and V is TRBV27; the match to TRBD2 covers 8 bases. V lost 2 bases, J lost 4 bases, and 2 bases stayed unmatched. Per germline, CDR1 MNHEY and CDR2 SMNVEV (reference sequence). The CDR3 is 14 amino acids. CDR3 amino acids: CASSLGTSPDTQYF. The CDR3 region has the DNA TGTGCCAGCAGTTTAGGGACTAGTCCAGATACGCAGTATTTT.

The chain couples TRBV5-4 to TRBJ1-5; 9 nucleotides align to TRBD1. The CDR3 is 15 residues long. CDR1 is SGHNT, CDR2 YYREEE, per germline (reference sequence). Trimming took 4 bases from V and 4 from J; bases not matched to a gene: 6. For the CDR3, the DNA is TGTGCCAGCAGCCCGGGGACAGGGAGGAATCAGCCCCAGCATTTT. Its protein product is CASSPGTGRNQPQHF.

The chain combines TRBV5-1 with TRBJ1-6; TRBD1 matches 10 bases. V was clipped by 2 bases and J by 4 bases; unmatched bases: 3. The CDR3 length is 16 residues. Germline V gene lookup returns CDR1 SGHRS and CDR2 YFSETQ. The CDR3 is CASSLGQGDYNSPLHF. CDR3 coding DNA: TGCGCCAGCAGCTTAGGACAGGGGGATTATAATTCACCCCTCCACTTT.

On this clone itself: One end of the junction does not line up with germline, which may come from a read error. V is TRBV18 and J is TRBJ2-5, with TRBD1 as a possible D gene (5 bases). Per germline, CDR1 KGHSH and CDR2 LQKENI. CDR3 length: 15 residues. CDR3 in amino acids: CASPPFVGQGETQYF. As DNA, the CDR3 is TGTGCCAGCCCACCTTTTGTCGGGCAGGGAGAGACCCAGTACTTC.

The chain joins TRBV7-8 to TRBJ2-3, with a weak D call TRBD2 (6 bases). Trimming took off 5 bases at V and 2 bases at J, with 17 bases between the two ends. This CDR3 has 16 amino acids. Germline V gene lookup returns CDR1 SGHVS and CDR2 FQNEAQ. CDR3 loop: CASSPGEGTLTDTQYF. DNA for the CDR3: TGTGCCAGCAGCCCCGGGGAAGGGACTCTCACAGATACGCAGTATTTT.

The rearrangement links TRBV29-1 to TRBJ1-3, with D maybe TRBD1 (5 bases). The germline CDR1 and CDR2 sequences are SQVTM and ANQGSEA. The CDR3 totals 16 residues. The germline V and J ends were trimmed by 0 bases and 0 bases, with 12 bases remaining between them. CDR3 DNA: TGCAGCGTTGAAGACCCCATACAGGTCTCTGGAAACACCATATATTTT. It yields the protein CSVEDPIQVSGNTIYF. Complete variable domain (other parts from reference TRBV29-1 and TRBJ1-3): SAVISQKPSRDICQRGTSLTIQCQVDSQVTMMFWYRQQPGQSLTLIATANQGSEATYESGFVIDKFPISRPNLTFSTLTVSNMSPEDSSIYLCSVEDPIQVSGNTIYFGEGSWLTVV.

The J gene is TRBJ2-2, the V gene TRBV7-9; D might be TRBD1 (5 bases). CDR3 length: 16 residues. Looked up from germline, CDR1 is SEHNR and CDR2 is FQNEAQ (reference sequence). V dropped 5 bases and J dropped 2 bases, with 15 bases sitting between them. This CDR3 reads CASSQSRVINTGELFF. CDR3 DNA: TGTGCCAGCAGCCAGTCCAGGGTAATTAACACCGGGGAGCTGTTTTTT.

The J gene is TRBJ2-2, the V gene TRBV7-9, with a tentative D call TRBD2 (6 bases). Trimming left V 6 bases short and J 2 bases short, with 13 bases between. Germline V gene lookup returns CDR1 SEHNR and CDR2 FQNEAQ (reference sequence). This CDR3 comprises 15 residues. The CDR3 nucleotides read TGTGCCAGCAGGGGCGGGACTTTTAACACCGGGGAGCTGTTTTTT. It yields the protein CASRGGTFNTGELFF.

The CDR3 is CASSPAGGGQPQHF. In DNA form, the CDR3 reads TGTGCCAGCAGCCCCGCGGGGGGGGGTCAGCCCCAGCATTTT. This sequence joins TRBV25-1 and TRBJ1-5; D possibly corresponds to TRBD1 (5 bases). The CDR3 has 14 residues. V lost 6 bases and J lost 6, with 15 bases in between. Per the germline V gene, CDR1 is MGHDK and CDR2 is SYGVNS. The whole variable domain, filled in from reference TRBV25-1 and TRBJ1-5, reads EADIYQTPRYLVIGTGKKITLECSQTMGHDKMYWYQQDPGMELHLIHYSYGVNSTEKGDLSSESTVSRIRTEHFPLTLESARPSHTSQYLCASSPAGGGQPQHFGDGTRLSIL.

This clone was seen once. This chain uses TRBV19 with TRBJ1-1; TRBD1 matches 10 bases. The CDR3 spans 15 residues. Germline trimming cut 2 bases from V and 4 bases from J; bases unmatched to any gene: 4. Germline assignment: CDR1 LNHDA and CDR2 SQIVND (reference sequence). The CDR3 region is CASSILGQGSTEAFF. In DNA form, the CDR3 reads TGTGCCAGTAGTATACTGGGACAGGGGAGCACTGAAGCTTTCTTT.

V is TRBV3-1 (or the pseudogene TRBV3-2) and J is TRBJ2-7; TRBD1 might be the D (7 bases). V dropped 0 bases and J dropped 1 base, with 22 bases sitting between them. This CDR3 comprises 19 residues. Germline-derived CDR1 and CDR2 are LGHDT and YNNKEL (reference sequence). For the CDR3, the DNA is TGTGCCAGCAGCCAAGAAACAGGGGCAAAACCAGGAGGGTCCTACGAGCAGTACGTC. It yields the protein CASSQETGAKPGGSYEQYV.

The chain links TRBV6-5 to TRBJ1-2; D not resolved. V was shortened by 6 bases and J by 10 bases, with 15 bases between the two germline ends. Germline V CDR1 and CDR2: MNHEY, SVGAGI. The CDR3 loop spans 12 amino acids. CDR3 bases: TGTGCCAGCAGAACGGGTGGCAGCCACTACACCTTC. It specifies CASRTGGSHYTF.

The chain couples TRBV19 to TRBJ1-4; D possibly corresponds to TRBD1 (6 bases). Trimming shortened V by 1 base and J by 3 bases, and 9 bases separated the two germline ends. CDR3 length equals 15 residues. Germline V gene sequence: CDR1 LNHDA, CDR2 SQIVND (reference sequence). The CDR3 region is CASSIAGHSNEKLFF. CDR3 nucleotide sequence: TGTGCCAGTAGTATAGCGGGACACTCTAATGAAAAACTGTTTTTT.

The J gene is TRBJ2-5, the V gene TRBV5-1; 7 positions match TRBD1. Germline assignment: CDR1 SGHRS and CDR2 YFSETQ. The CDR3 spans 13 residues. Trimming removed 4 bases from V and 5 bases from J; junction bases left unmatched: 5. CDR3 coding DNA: TGCGCCAGCAGCATGACAGGGTTGGAGACCCAGTACTTC. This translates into CASSMTGLETQYF. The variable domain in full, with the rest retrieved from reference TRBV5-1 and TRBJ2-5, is KAGVTQTPRYLIKTRGQQVTLSCSPISGHRSVSWYQQTPGQGLQFLFEYFSETQRNKGNFPGRFSGRQFSNSRSEMNVSTLELGDSALYLCASSMTGLETQYFGPGTRLLVL.

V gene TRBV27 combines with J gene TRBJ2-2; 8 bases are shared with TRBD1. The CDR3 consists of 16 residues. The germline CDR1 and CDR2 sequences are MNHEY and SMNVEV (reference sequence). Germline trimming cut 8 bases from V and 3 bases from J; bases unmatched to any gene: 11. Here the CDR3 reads CASGYRTGLDTGELFF. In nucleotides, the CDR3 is TGTGCCAGCGGATACCGGACAGGGCTTGACACCGGGGAGCTGTTTTTT.

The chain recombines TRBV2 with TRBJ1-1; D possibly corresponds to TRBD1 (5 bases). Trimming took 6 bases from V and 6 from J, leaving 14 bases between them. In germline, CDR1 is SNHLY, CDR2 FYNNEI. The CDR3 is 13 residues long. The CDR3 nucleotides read TGTGCCAGCAGCCGGGCAGGGCCCGCTGAAGCTTTCTTT. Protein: CASSRAGPAEAFF.

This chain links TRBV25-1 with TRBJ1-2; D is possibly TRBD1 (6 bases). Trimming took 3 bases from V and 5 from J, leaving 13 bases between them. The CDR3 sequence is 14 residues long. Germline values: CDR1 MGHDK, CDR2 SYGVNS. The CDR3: CASSDYAQGYGYTF. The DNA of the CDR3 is TGTGCCAGCAGTGACTACGCCCAGGGGTATGGCTACACCTTC.

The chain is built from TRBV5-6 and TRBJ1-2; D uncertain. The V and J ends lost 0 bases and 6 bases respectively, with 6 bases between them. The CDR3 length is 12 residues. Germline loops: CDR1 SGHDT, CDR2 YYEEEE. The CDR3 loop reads CASSLAADGYTF. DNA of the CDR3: TGTGCCAGCAGCTTGGCAGCGGATGGCTACACCTTC.

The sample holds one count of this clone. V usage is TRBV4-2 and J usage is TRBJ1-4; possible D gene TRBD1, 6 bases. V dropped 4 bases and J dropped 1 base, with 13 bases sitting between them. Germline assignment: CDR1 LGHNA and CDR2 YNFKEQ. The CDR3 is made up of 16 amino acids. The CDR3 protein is CASSPRGGGTNEKLFF. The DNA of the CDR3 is TGTGCCAGCAGCCCCCGGGGGGGCGGAACTAATGAAAAACTGTTTTTT.

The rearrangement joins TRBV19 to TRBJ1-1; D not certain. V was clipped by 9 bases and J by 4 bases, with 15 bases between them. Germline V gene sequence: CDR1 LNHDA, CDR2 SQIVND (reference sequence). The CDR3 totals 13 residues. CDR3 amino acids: CASRAVLGTEAFF. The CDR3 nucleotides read TGTGCCAGCCGTGCGGTTTTGGGCACTGAAGCTTTCTTT.

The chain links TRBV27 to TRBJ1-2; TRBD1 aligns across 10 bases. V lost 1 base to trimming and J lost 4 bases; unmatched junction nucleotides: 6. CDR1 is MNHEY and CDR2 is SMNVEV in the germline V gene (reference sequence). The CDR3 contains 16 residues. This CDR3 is CASSLYSGTGAYGYTF. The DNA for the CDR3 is TGTGCCAGCAGTTTATACTCCGGGACAGGGGCCTATGGCTACACCTTC.